These 31 T cell receptor beta chains came from one sample sequenced in a study of blood T cell repertoires in COVID-19. Measured with immunoSEQ multiplex PCR; TCRdb has only the in-frame clones, and not every one. The profile shows about 360,000 clones, roughly 86% of them singletons. The specimen was peripheral blood. The receptors derive from a human donor in a cohort sampled during active COVID-19.

The rearrangement joins TRBV7-2 to TRBJ1-5, with 10 bases lining up with TRBD1. V was clipped by 3 bases and J by 1 base; unmatched bases: 6. The CDR3 sequence is 17 residues long. The V gene's germline CDR1 is SGHTA and CDR2 FQGNSA. The CDR3 sequence: CASSLKGGQGSNQPQHF. The CDR3 nucleotides are TGTGCCAGCAGCTTGAAAGGGGGACAGGGGAGCAATCAGCCCCAGCATTTT. The whole variable domain, filled in from reference TRBV7-2 and TRBJ1-5, reads GAGVSQSPSNKVTEKGKDVELRCDPISGHTALYWYRQSLGQGLEFLIYFQGNSAPDKSGLPSDRFSAERTGGSVSTLTIQRTQQEDSAVYLCASSLKGGQGSNQPQHFGDGTRLSIL.

This clone came up once. The chain employs TRBV24-1 and TRBJ1-5, with 10 positions matching TRBD1. This CDR3 region has 17 residues. V trimming: 4 bases; J trimming: 1 base; junction bases outside the gene matches: 6. CDR1 KGHDR and CDR2 SFDVKD come from the germline V gene. The CDR3 reads CATSELTGGESNQPQHF. In DNA, the CDR3 is TGTGCCACCAGTGAACTGACAGGGGGCGAAAGCAATCAGCCCCAGCATTTT.

The J gene is TRBJ2-7, the V gene TRBV19; 9 nucleotides align to TRBD1. The CDR3 contains 15 residues. Germline V gene sequence: CDR1 LNHDA, CDR2 SQIVND (reference sequence). V was pared by 5 bases and J by 2 bases, with 7 bases of the junction left unmatched. Written as DNA, the CDR3 is TGTGCCAGTAGTTCCGCCGGGACAGGGCCCTACGAGCAGTACTTC. The encoded protein is CASSSAGTGPYEQYF.

The rearrangement links TRBV6-6 to TRBJ1-4, with TRBD1 as a possible D gene (5 bases). Germline V gives CDR1 MNHNY, CDR2 SVGAGI (reference sequence). This CDR3 contains 16 residues. V was clipped by 3 bases and J by 11 bases, with 22 bases between them. CDR3 in DNA: TGTGCCAGCAGTTATCTTGGGAGGGAGGGGACTGGGAAACTGTTTTTT. This gives the protein CASSYLGREGTGKLFF.

Of note for this clone: The same CDR3 is also encoded by other DNA sequences in this sample. The V gene is TRBV20-1, the J gene TRBJ2-7; D is uncertain. The V gene's germline CDR1 is DFQATT and CDR2 SNEGSKA (reference sequence). Trimming took off 5 bases at V and 3 bases at J, with 8 bases between the two ends. The CDR3 sequence is 11 residues long. The CDR3 DNA reads TGCAGTGCTTCTCCGAGCTACGAGCAGTACTTC. Protein product: CSASPSYEQYF.

This chain links TRBV7-2 with TRBJ2-5; D is perhaps TRBD2 (6 bases). This CDR3 region has 14 residues. Trimming took off 5 bases at V and 5 bases at J, with 15 bases between the two ends. The V gene's germline CDR1 is SGHTA and CDR2 FQGNSA. CDR3 sequence: CASSMTRISETQYF. Written as DNA, the CDR3 is TGTGCCAGCAGCATGACTAGGATATCGGAGACCCAGTACTTC.

V usage is TRBV7-3 and J usage is TRBJ2-3; TRBD2 matches at 8 bases. V was clipped by 1 base and J by 2 bases; unmatched bases: 2. Germline CDR1 and CDR2: SGHTA and FQGTGA. The CDR3 spans 15 residues. The CDR3 DNA reads as TGTGCCAGCAGCTTAAACGGGGGGGACACAGATACGCAGTATTTT. It yields the protein CASSLNGGDTDTQYF. The full variable domain, completed using reference TRBV7-3 and TRBJ2-3, is GAGVSQTPSNKVTEKGKYVELRCDPISGHTALYWYRQSLGQGPEFLIYFQGTGAADDSGLPNDRFFAVRPEGSVSTLKIQRTERGDSAVYLCASSLNGGDTDTQYFGPGTRLTVL.

Only a few counts were recorded for this clone. The chain combines TRBV30 with TRBJ1-1; D is unclear. V gave up 1 base and J gave up 1 base, with 4 bases separating them. This CDR3 is 12 amino acids long. The V gene's germline CDR1 is GTSNPN and CDR2 SVGIG (reference sequence). CDR3 nucleotide sequence: TGTGCCTGGAGTGGGAGGAACACTGAAGCTTTCTTT. Translated: CAWSGRNTEAFF.

V gene TRBV3-1 (or the pseudogene TRBV3-2) combines with J gene TRBJ1-3; TRBD1 aligns across 9 bases. V shed 5 bases and J 2 bases; nucleotides not matched to a gene: 4. Looked up from germline, CDR1 is LGHDT and CDR2 is YNNKEL (reference sequence). The length of the CDR3 is 15 residues. The CDR3 loop reads CASSWRTGAGNTIYF. The CDR3 DNA is TGTGCCAGCAGCTGGAGGACAGGGGCTGGAAACACCATATATTTT.

The genes are TRBV6-4 and TRBJ2-3, with TRBD2 identical over 11 bases. The germline V gene has CDR1 MRHNA and CDR2 SNTAGT. Trimming took 0 bases from V and 8 from J; bases not matched to a gene: 1. There are 14 residues in the CDR3. The DNA of the CDR3 is TGTGCCAGCAGTGACTCTAGCGGGGGGGCTACGCAGTATTTT. Encoded protein: CASSDSSGGATQYF.

The gene calls are TRBV9 and TRBJ2-3, with a possible D match to TRBD2 (5 bases). This CDR3 contains 14 residues. V shed 4 bases and J shed 2 bases, with 11 bases lying between them. Germline CDR1 reads SGDLS; CDR2 reads YYNGEE. The CDR3 here is CASSRTGDTDTQYF. CDR3 coding DNA: TGTGCCAGCAGCCGAACCGGGGACACAGATACGCAGTATTTT.

V and J are TRBV4-1 and TRBJ1-2, with TRBD1 matching over 7 bases. The CDR3 has 16 residues. Germline V gives CDR1 MGHRA, CDR2 YSYEKL. The V segment lost 0 bases and the J segment 2 bases; nucleotides outside the gene matches: 6. In DNA form, the CDR3 reads TGCGCCAGCAGCCAAGATGAGGGGGCGACGAACTATGGCTACACCTTC. Its translation is CASSQDEGATNYGYTF.

This clone was detected once. The V gene is TRBV19, the J gene TRBJ2-2; D gene unclear. There are 13 residues in the CDR3. In germline, CDR1 is LNHDA, CDR2 SQIVND (reference sequence). V was pared by 7 bases and J by 6 bases, with 12 bases between. The CDR3 nucleotides are TGTGCCAGTACGCCCTCGCTATCCGGGGAGCTGTTTTTT. It codes for CASTPSLSGELFF.

This chain connects TRBV5-1 to TRBJ2-3; D may be TRBD1 (6 bases). The CDR3 covers 13 residues. With 1 base removed from V and 3 bases from J, the gap between germline ends came to 6 bases. Germline V gene sequence: CDR1 SGHRS, CDR2 YFSETQ. As DNA, the CDR3 is TGCGCCAGCAGCTTGACAGGGACAGATACGCAGTATTTT. This gives the protein CASSLTGTDTQYF. The full variable domain, rest sourced from reference TRBV5-1 and TRBJ2-3, is KAGVTQTPRYLIKTRGQQVTLSCSPISGHRSVSWYQQTPGQGLQFLFEYFSETQRNKGNFPGRFSGRQFSNSRSEMNVSTLELGDSALYLCASSLTGTDTQYFGPGTRLTVL.

V usage is TRBV10-3 and J usage is TRBJ2-1; D might be TRBD2 (6 bases). Trimming shortened V by 10 bases and J by 1 base, and 11 bases separated the two germline ends. The CDR3 runs 13 residues. CDR1 is ENHRY, CDR2 SYGVKD, per germline. CDR3 loop: CATRGTSYNEQFF. The CDR3 DNA follows: TGTGCCACACGCGGGACTTCCTACAATGAGCAGTTCTTC.

V usage is TRBV28 and J usage is TRBJ1-6; no firm D call. This CDR3 is built from 14 residues. Germline CDR1 and CDR2: MDHEN and SYDVKM. Trimming stripped 5 bases from V and 7 bases from J, with 12 bases between. This CDR3 reads CASSRTWGNSPLHF. CDR3 nucleotides: TGTGCCAGCAGTCGGACTTGGGGAAATTCACCCCTCCACTTT. The full variable domain, completed using reference TRBV28 and TRBJ1-6, is DVKVTQSSRYLVKRTGEKVFLECVQDMDHENMFWYRQDPGLGLRLIYFSYDVKMKEKGDIPEGYSVSREKKERFSLILESASTNQTSMYLCASSRTWGNSPLHFGNGTRLTVT.

The chain employs TRBV30 and TRBJ2-3; 7 positions match TRBD2. V dropped 5 bases and J dropped 2; count of bases not matched to a gene: 7. CDR1 is GTSNPN, CDR2 SVGIG, per germline (reference sequence). CDR3 length: 14 residues. CDR3 loop: CAWSPGLHTDTQYF. The CDR3, as DNA: TGTGCCTGGTCCCCGGGACTACACACAGATACGCAGTATTTT.

This rearrangement joins TRBV6-2 or TRBV6-3 to TRBJ2-5, with 7 positions matching TRBD1. Germline loops: CDR1 MNHEY, CDR2 SVGEGT. With 3 bases clipped from V and 3 bases from J, the junction kept 13 bases outside the gene matches. The CDR3 has 17 amino acids. Written as DNA, the CDR3 is TGTGCCAGCAGTTATTTACTTCGACAGGGTTTGGAAGAGACCCAGTACTTC. It codes for CASSYLLRQGLEETQYF.

To note about this clone: A read error may explain this, as a much larger clone is one base away. The V and J genes are TRBV18 and TRBJ2-2; 7 bases fit TRBD2. Germline V gene sequence: CDR1 KGHSH, CDR2 LQKENI. The CDR3 runs to 14 residues. J gave up 3 bases and V 8 bases, and 6 bases lay outside the gene matches. CDR3 sequence (DNA): TGTGCCAGCGGACTAGTGGGACACACCGGGGAGCTGTTTTTT. It is translated as CASGLVGHTGELFF.

This clone was seen a single time. The rearrangement uses TRBV15 and TRBJ1-5; 7 bases map to TRBD1. Germline CDR1 reads LNHNV; CDR2 reads YYDKDF (reference sequence). CDR3 length equals 16 residues. V lost 4 bases and J lost 1; bases outside the gene matches: 7. In DNA, the CDR3 is TGTGCCACCAGCACCGATCCGGGACAGAGCAATCAGCCCCAGCATTTT. Amino acid sequence: CATSTDPGQSNQPQHF.

The chain couples TRBV3-1 (or the pseudogene TRBV3-2) to TRBJ1-3; D remains unclear. CDR1 is LGHDT, CDR2 YNNKEL, per germline (reference sequence). V was shortened by 1 base and J by 0 bases, with 10 bases between the two germline ends. This CDR3 has 16 residues. CDR3 protein: CASSQVGAYSGNTIYF. The DNA of the CDR3 is TGTGCCAGCAGCCAAGTTGGTGCCTACTCTGGAAACACCATATATTTT.

The genes are TRBV5-4 and TRBJ2-2; a weak D match, TRBD2 (5 bases). Germline assignment: CDR1 SGHNT and CDR2 YYREEE (reference sequence). V was shortened by 0 bases and J by 0 bases, with 15 bases between the two germline ends. The CDR3 has 18 amino acids. The CDR3 bases are TGTGCCAGCAGCTTGGGAGGGCACTACGAATCGAACACCGGGGAGCTGTTTTTT. Its protein product is CASSLGGHYESNTGELFF.

The chain is built from TRBV3-1 (or the pseudogene TRBV3-2) and TRBJ2-5; no firm D call. V was shortened by 5 bases and J by 6 bases, with 13 bases between the two germline ends. This CDR3 has 13 amino acids. Per the germline V gene, CDR1 is LGHDT and CDR2 is YNNKEL (reference sequence). The CDR3 region is CASSDHSTKTQYF. CDR3 in DNA: TGTGCCAGCAGCGATCATAGCACAAAGACCCAGTACTTC.

This clone was seen a few times. V usage is TRBV13 and J usage is TRBJ1-5, with D possibly TRBD1 on 5 matching bases. Germline CDR1 is PRHDT and CDR2 is FYEKMQ (reference sequence). V gave up 2 bases and J gave up 11 bases, with 13 bases separating them. The CDR3 is 13 amino acids. CDR3 residues: CASSLWGVGTQHF. The CDR3 coding sequence is TGTGCCAGCAGCTTATGGGGGGTAGGGACCCAGCATTTT.

The chain employs TRBV5-1 and TRBJ2-1; 12 bases align to TRBD2. Trimming at V came to 0 bases and at J to 10 bases, leaving 8 bases not matched to a gene. The CDR3 spans 16 residues. Germline V gene data show CDR1 as SGHRS and CDR2 as YFSETQ. The CDR3 DNA reads as TGCGCCAGCAGCTTGGGTGCGACTAGCGGGGGTCAAGAGCAGTTCTTC. The encoded protein is CASSLGATSGGQEQFF. Complete variable domain (other parts from reference TRBV5-1 and TRBJ2-1): KAGVTQTPRYLIKTRGQQVTLSCSPISGHRSVSWYQQTPGQGLQFLFEYFSETQRNKGNFPGRFSGRQFSNSRSEMNVSTLELGDSALYLCASSLGATSGGQEQFFGPGTRLTVL.

The rearrangement uses TRBV2 and TRBJ1-5; 9 nucleotides align to TRBD1. This CDR3 region has 15 residues. CDR1 and CDR2 (germline): SNHLY, FYNNEI. V trimming: 6 bases; J trimming: 3 bases; junction bases outside the gene matches: 6. The DNA of the CDR3 is TGTGCCAGCAGGGAGGGACAGGGTGACAATCAGCCCCAGCATTTT. Translated: CASREGQGDNQPQHF.

The chain links TRBV18 to TRBJ2-2, with TRBD2 matching over 7 bases. V lost 6 bases to trimming and J lost 0 bases; unmatched junction nucleotides: 7. The CDR3 covers 16 residues. The germline V gene encodes CDR1 KGHSH and CDR2 LQKENI. CDR3 in DNA: TGTGCCAGCTCTCCTGCGAGCGGGGCGAACACCGGGGAGCTGTTTTTT. It is translated as CASSPASGANTGELFF.

The chain recombines TRBV5-1 with TRBJ2-1, with a weak D call TRBD1 (5 bases). Germline CDR1 is SGHRS and CDR2 is YFSETQ. The V end lost 4 bases, the J end lost 8 bases, and 13 bases lay between the germline ends. CDR3 length equals 13 residues. CDR3: CASSQGLGHEQFF. For the CDR3, the DNA is TGCGCCAGCAGCCAGGGCCTGGGCCATGAGCAGTTCTTC.

The rearrangement links TRBV7-9 to TRBJ2-6, with D possibly TRBD2 on 6 matching bases. V gave up 5 bases and J gave up 4 bases, with 21 bases separating them. The germline V gene has CDR1 SEHNR and CDR2 FQNEAQ (reference sequence). CDR3 size: 18 residues. This chain's CDR3 is CASSPGLGRGPGANVLTF. The DNA of the CDR3 is TGTGCCAGCAGCCCGGGACTGGGTCGGGGTCCGGGGGCCAACGTCCTGACTTTC. Full variable domain (remainder filled in from reference TRBV7-9 and TRBJ2-6): DTGVSQNPRHKITKRGQNVTFRCDPISEHNRLYWYRQTLGQGPEFLTYFQNEAQLEKSRLLSDRFSAERPKGSFSTLEIQRTEQGDSAMYLCASSPGLGRGPGANVLTFGAGSRLTVL.

The V and J genes are TRBV7-2 and TRBJ1-2, with 7 bases that match TRBD1. This CDR3 is built from 15 residues. Trimming cost V 0 bases and J 4 bases; bases outside gene matches: 5. Germline V gene lookup returns CDR1 SGHTA and CDR2 FQGNSA. The CDR3 spells CASSLAAGGSYGYTF. Written as DNA, the CDR3 is TGTGCCAGCAGCTTAGCGGCAGGGGGGAGCTATGGCTACACCTTC.

CDR3 residues: CASSFAGPNTGELFF. DNA for the CDR3: TGTGCCAGCAGCTTTGCAGGGCCAAACACCGGGGAGCTGTTTTTT. The chain is built from TRBV11-1 and TRBJ2-2, with TRBD1 as a possible D gene (5 bases). This CDR3 is 15 amino acids long. With 3 bases removed from V and 2 bases from J, the gap between germline ends came to 10 bases. CDR1 is SGHAT and CDR2 is FQDESV in the germline V gene (reference sequence).